Sequencing of this TCR beta chain was carried out in a study of Tregs in tolerant kidney transplant recipients. Turning to the study itself: CD4+CD25+CD127- cells came from approximately three-day belatacept mixed lymphocyte reactions, some with approximately five-day graft donor restimulation.

This table comes from immunoSEQ multiplex PCR, and its TCRdb copy is limited to in-frame clones, with some not included. The table lists some 15,000 clones, less than 80% of them singletons, with about 3.5% in the top ten. This CDR3 has 17 amino acids. The ends lost 7 bases at V and 6 bases at J; junction bases unmatched: 16. Germline-derived CDR1 and CDR2 are SNHLY and FYNNEI. General study findings and limits: Biological reproducibility was not directly addressed, but technical replication error appeared minimal.

As for this clone: Antigen specificity is unknown.

The receptor was derived from a human donor in good health. J is TRBJ2-3 and V is TRBV2; 10 bases map to TRBD1. The sample comprised Tregs from blood cultured with allogeneic cells. CDR3 loop: CASNINRDRGFPDTQYF. Here the CDR3 DNA reads TGTGCCAGCAATATAAACCGGGACAGGGGATTTCCCGATACGCAGTATTTT. Combining the CDR3 with reference TRBV2 and TRBJ2-3 gives the whole variable domain EPEVTQTPSHQVTQMGQEVILRCVPISNHLYFYWYRQILGQKVEFLVSFYNNEISEKSEIFDDQFSVERPDGSNFTLKIRSTKLEDSAMYFCASNINRDRGFPDTQYFGPGTRLTVL.